This T cell receptor beta chain was identified during a study of blood T cell repertoires in COVID-19 (TCRdb year 2020). About the full investigation: Samples covering the acute and convalescent phases of COVID-19 were provided by collaborators in the United States, Italy and Spain. The material from the prospective study consisted of cDNA or gDNA derived from T cells, B-cell-depleted T cells, or PBMCs. Subjects who had been exposed to COVID-19, were actively infected with it, or had recovered from it provided the deeply sampled blood TCRbeta repertoires that made up the dataset. The repertoires were made available in a free public database intended to serve as a resource for research on the immune response to SARS-CoV-2. Samples were obtained from the ongoing ImmuneRACE study (first 160 participants) and from over 1,000 subjects provided by 6 global collaborators. A de-identified subject ID, COVID-19 status, age in years and sex were almost always included in the sample metadata. HLA class I and class II types, where available, came from metadata supplied by the sample provider rather than from assay-based typing. Overall study results and their limits: Clinical and demographic metadata were provided uncurated, with the amount varying by source and participant.

In regard to this clone: Its specific antigen is unknown. One base away there is no much larger clone; base qualities are not given.

TCRbeta CDR3 regions were amplified from genomic DNA by means of the immunoSEQ Assay, a bias-controlled multiplex PCR. The authors processed their data as follows. Nucleated cell counts per sample were estimated from amplification of reference gene primers within the assay. To quantify the absolute abundance of each unique TCRbeta CDR3 rearrangement, sequence reads were collapsed and filtered. Productive Simpson clonality was computed per sample as the square root of Simpson's diversity index over productive rearrangements. TCRdb retrieved this table from immuneACCESS and kept in-frame rearrangements only. Not all clones are present; in checked studies, unresolved V genes account for under half, and no reason is known for the remainder. That table supplies the V and J calls and clone size; D and trimming were determined from the DNA. Counted in this sample were over 85,000 clones; roughly 92% of them appeared once. The biggest ten clones account for more than 1.5% of the sample.

Measured from the cysteine to the phenylalanine, the CDR3 is 13 residues long. This entry keeps only the CDR3 DNA: 39 bases, framed from base 1. CDR1 is given as SNHLY and CDR2 as FYNNEI, both from the germline V gene. Trimming accounts for 8 bases at V and 4 bases at J, while the number of junction bases matched to no gene is 4. One collaborating source in Seattle enrolled patients while the patients were actively infected and followed the patients over time throughout the course of disease. Collaborating institutions collected whole blood in K2EDTA tubes following their own protocols. For TCRbeta analysis, collaborators shipped samples in one of three forms: frozen whole blood, isolated PBMCs, or DNA extracted from either of those sample types.

The source of this sequence is a woman in her forties or fifties with COVID-19, enrolled during active disease. The receptor chain draws on TRBV2 and TRBJ1-5; TRBD1 agrees with 8 junctional bases. Sequenced: peripheral blood. The CDR3 region: CASGTGYNQPQHF. DNA sequence: TGTGCCAGCGGGACAGGTTATAATCAGCCCCAGCATTTT.